The 11 T cell receptor beta chains listed next were all sequenced from one sample in a study of cytomegalovirus exposure and HLA in healthy donors. Amplification used 60 Vbeta primers and 13 Jbeta primers. This table comes from immunoSEQ multiplex PCR, and its TCRdb copy is limited to in-frame clones, with some not included. Of 150,000 to 200,000 clones listed, roughly 78% are singletons. Sample: PBMCs. The source is a woman aged 50 to 65 in good health and CMV-seropositive.

The chain joins TRBV5-1 to TRBJ2-2, with D uncertain. Trimming removed 4 bases from V and 0 bases from J, with 10 bases in between. This CDR3 region has 15 residues. Germline values: CDR1 SGHRS, CDR2 YFSETQ. CDR3 region: CASSPLQTNTGELFF. The CDR3 nucleotides are TGCGCCAGCAGCCCTCTTCAGACGAACACCGGGGAGCTGTTTTTT.

This chain joins TRBV19 and TRBJ2-3; 10 bases are a match to TRBD2. Trimming took 2 bases from V and 1 from J; bases not matched to a gene: 3. The germline CDR1 and CDR2 sequences are LNHDA and SQIVND (reference sequence). The CDR3 runs to 16 residues. DNA for the CDR3: TGTGCCAGTAGTATACGGCTAGCGGGGGGCACAGATACGCAGTATTTT. This sequence encodes CASSIRLAGGTDTQYF.

V and J are TRBV2 and TRBJ2-7; D is possibly TRBD1 (5 bases). CDR1 is SNHLY and CDR2 is FYNNEI in the germline V gene. The CDR3 runs to 14 residues. The V end lost 8 bases, the J end lost 0 bases, and 14 bases lay between the germline ends. The CDR3 region has the DNA TGTGCCAGCGAAAGGCAGGGCGGCTCCTACGAGCAGTACTTC. Translation: CASERQGGSYEQYF.

This clone appeared a single time. The J gene is TRBJ1-1, the V gene TRBV4-2; D is uncertain. This CDR3 comprises 14 residues. The germline V gene has CDR1 LGHNA and CDR2 YNFKEQ. Deletions cut 0 bases from V and 1 base from J, with 6 bases between. The CDR3 region is CASSQDYSNTEAFF. As DNA, the CDR3 is TGTGCCAGCAGCCAAGATTACTCGAACACTGAAGCTTTCTTT.

CDR3 nucleotides: TGCGCCAGCAGCTTGGGAGGACAGGACCAGGGGCCCCAGCATTTT. It encodes CASSLGGQDQGPQHF. This chain joins TRBV5-1 and TRBJ1-5; 7 bases agree with TRBD1. V trimming: 0 bases; J trimming: 9 bases; junction bases outside the gene matches: 9. This CDR3 comprises 15 residues. The V gene's germline CDR1 is SGHRS and CDR2 YFSETQ.

The chain joins TRBV5-4 to TRBJ2-5; a possible D gene is TRBD2 (6 bases). Germline V CDR1 and CDR2: SGHNT, YYREEE (reference sequence). This CDR3 is built from 15 residues. Trimming pared 4 bases from V and 4 bases from J, leaving 17 bases between. The CDR3 nucleotides read TGTGCCAGCAGCGGGCCGGGAGCCACGGGAGAGACCCAGTACTTC. Its protein product is CASSGPGATGETQYF.

This rearrangement joins TRBV2 to TRBJ2-1; 10 positions agree with TRBD2. Trimming removed 8 bases from V and 6 bases from J; junction bases left unmatched: 7. The CDR3 sequence is 14 residues long. Germline CDR1 and CDR2: SNHLY and FYNNEI. The DNA for the CDR3 is TGTGCCAGCGGGGGGACTAGCGCCCTCAATGAGCAGTTCTTC. Protein sequence: CASGGTSALNEQFF.

This chain links TRBV13 with TRBJ1-2; weak D call: TRBD1 (6 bases). In germline, CDR1 is PRHDT, CDR2 FYEKMQ (reference sequence). The ends were cut back, 1 base at V and 3 bases at J, with 12 bases in the middle. The CDR3 is made up of 15 amino acids. This CDR3 reads CASSLETGNDYGYTF. The CDR3 DNA follows: TGTGCCAGCAGCTTAGAGACAGGTAACGACTATGGCTACACCTTC.

The rearrangement links TRBV25-1 to TRBJ1-1, with D hard to call. From germline, CDR1 is MGHDK and CDR2 SYGVNS. V shed 5 bases and J shed 3 bases, with 4 bases lying between them. The CDR3 has 11 residues. DNA of the CDR3: TGTGCCAGCAGTCTATACACTGAAGCTTTCTTT. Encoded protein: CASSLYTEAFF.

The chain is built from TRBV5-6 and TRBJ2-1, with 11 positions matching TRBD1. V lost 7 bases and J lost 9; bases outside the gene matches: 9. CDR1 and CDR2 (germline): SGHDT, YYEEEE. The CDR3 spans 14 residues. The CDR3 DNA reads TGTGCCAGCTCTCGGACAGGGGGCATGGGTGAGCAGTTCTTC. Translating gives CASSRTGGMGEQFF.

This clone was found a few times. The genes are TRBV10-3 and TRBJ2-7; 12 nucleotides agree with TRBD2. The germline V gene encodes CDR1 ENHRY and CDR2 SYGVKD. Trimming removed 0 bases from V and 4 bases from J; junction bases left unmatched: 1. This CDR3 spans 15 amino acids. CDR3: CAISESTSGGYEQYF. The CDR3 DNA reads as TGTGCCATCAGTGAGTCGACTAGCGGGGGATACGAGCAGTACTTC.